Sequencing of this T cell receptor (beta chain) was carried out in a study of blood T cell repertoires in COVID-19. Clones were read by immunoSEQ multiplex PCR, and TCRdb kept only the in-frame ones, dropping some. The sample has around 130,000 clones, roughly four fifths seen once. Per germline, CDR1 KGHSH and CDR2 LQKENI. CDR3 length equals 19 residues. J lost 1 base, V lost 3 bases, and 13 bases had no gene match. This receptor was obtained from a man aged 25 to 40 who had recovered from COVID-19. The V call is TRBV18, the J call TRBJ1-3; 9 bases align to TRBD1. Sequenced sample: PBMCs or T cells enriched from blood (not recorded which). The CDR3 sequence is CASSPRTSTGGTSGNTIYF. CDR3 nucleotide sequence: TGTGCCAGCTCACCTCGGACATCGACAGGGGGTACTTCTGGAAACACCATATATTTT.